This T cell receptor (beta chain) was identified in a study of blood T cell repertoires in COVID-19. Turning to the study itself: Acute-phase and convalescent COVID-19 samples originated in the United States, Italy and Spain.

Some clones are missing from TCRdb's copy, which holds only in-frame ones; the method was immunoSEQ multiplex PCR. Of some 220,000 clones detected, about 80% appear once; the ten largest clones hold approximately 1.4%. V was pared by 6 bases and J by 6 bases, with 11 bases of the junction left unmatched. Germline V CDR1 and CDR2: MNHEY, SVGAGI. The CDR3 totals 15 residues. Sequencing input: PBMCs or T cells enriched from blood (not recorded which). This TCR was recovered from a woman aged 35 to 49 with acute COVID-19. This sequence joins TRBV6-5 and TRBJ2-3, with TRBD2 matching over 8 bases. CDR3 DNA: TGTGCCAGCAGCTGGACTAGCTCAGACAGGGATACGCAGTATTTT. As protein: CASSWTSSDRDTQYF.